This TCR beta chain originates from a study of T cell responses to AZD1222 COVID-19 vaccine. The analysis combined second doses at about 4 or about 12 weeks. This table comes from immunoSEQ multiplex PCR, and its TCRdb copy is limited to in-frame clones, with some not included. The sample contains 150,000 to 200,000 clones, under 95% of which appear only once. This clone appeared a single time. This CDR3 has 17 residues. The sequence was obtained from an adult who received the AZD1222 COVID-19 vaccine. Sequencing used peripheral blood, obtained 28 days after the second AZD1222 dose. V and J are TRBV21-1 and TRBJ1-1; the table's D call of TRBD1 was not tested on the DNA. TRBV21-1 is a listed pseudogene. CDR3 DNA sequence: TGTGCCAGCAGCAAAGAGTTTGGGGCGCGTTTAAGGACTGAAGCTTTCTTT. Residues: CASSKEFGARLRTEAFF.